This T cell receptor (beta chain) stems from a study of early T cells in non-severe SARS-CoV-2 infection. Germline assignment: CDR1 SGHTA and CDR2 FQGNSA. The CDR3 loop spans 15 amino acids. V lost 0 bases and J 0 bases, leaving 7 bases between the germline ends. Attachment of unique molecular identifiers to individual cDNA molecules was performed. TCRdb reprocessed the 5' RACE reads with MiXCR, giving one entry per CDR3 protein. The sample lists tens of thousands of distinct CDR3 sequences, 5% to 6.5% occurring once. This clonotype was seen more than once but under ten times. The rearrangement joins TRBV7-2 to TRBJ2-3, with a possible D match to TRBD1 (6 bases). The sample taken for sequencing was whole blood. This clonotype originated in an adult who was a healthcare worker with PCR-confirmed SARS-CoV-2 infection or an uninfected control (not recorded which). CDR3 nucleotides: TGTGCCAGCAGCTTAGCGGGACAAAGCACAGATACGCAGTATTTT. It translates to CASSLAGQSTDTQYF. Filled out from reference TRBV7-2 and TRBJ2-3, the complete variable domain reads GAGVSQSPSNKVTEKGKDVELRCDPISGHTALYWYRQSLGQGLEFLIYFQGNSAPDKSGLPSDRFSAERTGGSVSTLTIQRTQQEDSAVYLCASSLAGQSTDTQYFGPGTRLTVL.